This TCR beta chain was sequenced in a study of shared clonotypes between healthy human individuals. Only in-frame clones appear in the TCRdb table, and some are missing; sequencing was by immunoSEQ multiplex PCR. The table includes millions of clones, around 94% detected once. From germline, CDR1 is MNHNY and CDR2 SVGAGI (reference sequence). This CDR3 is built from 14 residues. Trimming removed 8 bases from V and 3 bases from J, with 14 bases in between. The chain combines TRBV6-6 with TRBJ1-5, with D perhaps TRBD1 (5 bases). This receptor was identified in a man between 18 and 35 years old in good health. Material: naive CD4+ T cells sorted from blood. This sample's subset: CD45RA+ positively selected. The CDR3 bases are TGTGCCAGCTGCAGGGACGCCTACAATCAGCCCCAGCATTTT. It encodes CASCRDAYNQPQHF.